This section outlines one T cell receptor beta chain sequence together with its context. Its specificity is not known. Those who donated were healthy bone marrow donors. The sample belongs to a study of cytomegalovirus exposure and HLA in healthy donors. Study at large: HLA-typed donors were the source of around 85 million unique TCRs held in an early data release. Overall study findings and caveats: Most sequenced TCRs were rare (though some public TCRs occurred in many donors).

Researchers ran the PCR with 60 Vbeta and 13 Jbeta primers. Authors' processing steps: In a later analysis, the count reached approximately 80 million unique TCR beta chains, with around 10 million shared. Data came from immunoSEQ multiplex PCR; TCRdb stores just in-frame clones and leaves some out. V and J calls and clone size come straight from that table; D and trimming were deduced from the DNA. The data contain some 76,000 clones, about three quarters of them singletons. Between the trimmed V and J ends, which lost 1 base and 0 bases, there was a span of 10 bases. There are 16 residues in the CDR3. The germline V gene has CDR1 SGHVS and CDR2 FNYEAQ.

This receptor was identified in a male donor in good health and CMV-seropositive. The sample taken for sequencing was PBMCs. The chain carries TRBV7-6 and TRBJ1-3; no clear D gene. In DNA, the CDR3 is TGTGCCAGCAGCTTAGGGGCGCCAGACTCTGGAAACACCATATATTTT. Amino acids: CASSLGAPDSGNTIYF.